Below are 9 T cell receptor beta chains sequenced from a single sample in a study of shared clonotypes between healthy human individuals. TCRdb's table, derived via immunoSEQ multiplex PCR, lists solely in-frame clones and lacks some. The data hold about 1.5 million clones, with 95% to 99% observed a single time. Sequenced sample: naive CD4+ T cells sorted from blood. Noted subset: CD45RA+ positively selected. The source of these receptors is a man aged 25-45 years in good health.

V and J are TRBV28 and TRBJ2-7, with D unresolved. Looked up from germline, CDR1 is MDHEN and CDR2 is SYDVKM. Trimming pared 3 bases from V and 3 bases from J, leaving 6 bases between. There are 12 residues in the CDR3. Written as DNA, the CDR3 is TGTGCCAGCAGTTTCGCCGACTACGAGCAGTACTTC. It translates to CASSFADYEQYF.

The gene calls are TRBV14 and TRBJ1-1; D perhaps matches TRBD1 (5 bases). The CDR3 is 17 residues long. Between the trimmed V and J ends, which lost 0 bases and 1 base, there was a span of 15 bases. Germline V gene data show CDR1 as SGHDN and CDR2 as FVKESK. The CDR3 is CASSQDFAGTANTEAFF. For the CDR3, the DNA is TGTGCCAGCAGCCAAGATTTTGCCGGGACGGCGAACACTGAAGCTTTCTTT.

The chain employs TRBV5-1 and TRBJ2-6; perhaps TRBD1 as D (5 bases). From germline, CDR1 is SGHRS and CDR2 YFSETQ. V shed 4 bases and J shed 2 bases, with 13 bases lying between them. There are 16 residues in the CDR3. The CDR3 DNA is TGCGCCAGCAGCCTTACAGGAGTCACTGGGGCCAACGTCCTGACTTTC. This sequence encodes CASSLTGVTGANVLTF.

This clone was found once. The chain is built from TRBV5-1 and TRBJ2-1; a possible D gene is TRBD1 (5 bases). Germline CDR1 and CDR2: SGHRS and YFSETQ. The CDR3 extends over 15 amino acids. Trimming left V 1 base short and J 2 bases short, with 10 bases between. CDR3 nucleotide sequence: TGCGCCAGCAGCTTGCGGCAGGGTACCTACAATGAGCAGTTCTTC. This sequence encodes CASSLRQGTYNEQFF.

CDR3 sequence reads: CASSPRGGTEAFF. The DNA of the CDR3 is TGTGCCAGCAGCCCCCGGGGGGGCACTGAAGCTTTCTTT. V gene TRBV7-2 combines with J gene TRBJ1-1, with a tentative D call TRBD1 (5 bases). Trimming took 5 bases from V and 4 from J, leaving 11 bases between them. Germline lookup yields CDR1 SGHTA and CDR2 FQGNSA. This CDR3 spans 13 amino acids.

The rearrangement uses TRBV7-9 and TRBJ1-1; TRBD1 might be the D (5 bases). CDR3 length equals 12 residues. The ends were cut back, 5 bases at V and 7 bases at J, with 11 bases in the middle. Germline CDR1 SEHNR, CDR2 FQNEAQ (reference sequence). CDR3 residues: CASSLSGHEAFF. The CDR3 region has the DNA TGTGCCAGCAGCCTCTCGGGGCATGAAGCTTTCTTT. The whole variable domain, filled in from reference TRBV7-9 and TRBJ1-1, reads DTGVSQNPRHKITKRGQNVTFRCDPISEHNRLYWYRQTLGQGPEFLTYFQNEAQLEKSRLLSDRFSAERPKGSFSTLEIQRTEQGDSAMYLCASSLSGHEAFFGQGTRLTVV.

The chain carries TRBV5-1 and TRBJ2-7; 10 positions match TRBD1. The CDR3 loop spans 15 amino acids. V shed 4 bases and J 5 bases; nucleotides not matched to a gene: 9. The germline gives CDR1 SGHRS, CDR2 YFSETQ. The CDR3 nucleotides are TGCGCCAGCAGCAGAGGGACAGGGGAGGCCCACGAGCAGTACTTC. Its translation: CASSRGTGEAHEQYF.

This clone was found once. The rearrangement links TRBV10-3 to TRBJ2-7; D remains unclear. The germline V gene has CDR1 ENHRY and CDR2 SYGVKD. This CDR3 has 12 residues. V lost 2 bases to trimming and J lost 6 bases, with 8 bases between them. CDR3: CAISEVPREQYF. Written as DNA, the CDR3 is TGTGCCATCAGTGAGGTCCCCCGCGAGCAGTACTTC.

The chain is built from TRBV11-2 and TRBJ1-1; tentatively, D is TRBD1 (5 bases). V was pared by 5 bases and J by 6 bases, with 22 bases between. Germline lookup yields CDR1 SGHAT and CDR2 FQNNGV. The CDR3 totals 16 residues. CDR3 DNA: TGTGCCAGCAGCCCACTTACAGGCAGCGGGCGTGCTGAAGCTTTCTTT. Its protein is CASSPLTGSGRAEAFF. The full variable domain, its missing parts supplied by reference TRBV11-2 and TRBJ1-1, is EAGVAQSPRYKIIEKRQSVAFWCNPISGHATLYWYQQILGQGPKLLIQFQNNGVVDDSQLPKDRFSAERLKGVDSTLKIQPAKLEDSAVYLCASSPLTGSGRAEAFFGQGTRLTVV.